The clone carrying this T cell receptor beta chain came up many times. Its specificity is unknown. Together with thyroid ultrasound, orbital computed tomography, serum thyroxine and TRAb, clinical symptoms were used for diagnoses. A sample of blood taken at first hyperthyroidism diagnosis preceded any ophthalmopathy symptoms. PBMCs were obtained from 9.5 to 10 ml fresh peripheral blood. RNA transcripts served as the template for amplifying TCR beta CDR3 regions. The HTBI primer set drove a first-round RT-PCR of the TCR CDR3. TCRdb passed the multiplex PCR reads through MiXCR, listing each CDR3 protein once. The sample has 370,000 or so distinct CDR3 sequences; approximately 14% are singletons. The sample belongs to a study of T cells in Graves' hyperthyroidism and ophthalmopathy. Overall study results and limits: Stable hyperthyroidism was separated from ophthalmopathy by a model based on 13 V-J features.

Germline lookup yields CDR1 SGHAT and CDR2 FQNNGV. The CDR3 totals 13 residues. Between the trimmed V and J ends, which lost 6 bases and 5 bases, there was a span of 13 bases. The sample taken for sequencing was blood. The chain links TRBV11-2 to TRBJ2-5; D is undetermined. The clonotype originates from a woman under 30 with Graves' hyperthyroidism that later progressed to Graves' ophthalmopathy. CDR3 sequence: CASSTIREETQYF. The CDR3 nucleotides read TGTGCCAGCAGTACAATCCGCGAGGAGACCCAGTACTTC. Combining the CDR3 with reference TRBV11-2 and TRBJ2-5 gives the whole variable domain EAGVAQSPRYKIIEKRQSVAFWCNPISGHATLYWYQQILGQGPKLLIQFQNNGVVDDSQLPKDRFSAERLKGVDSTLKIQPAKLEDSAVYLCASSTIREETQYFGPGTRLLVL.